This T cell receptor beta chain was sequenced during a study of CD8 T cells in Susac syndrome. CDR1 is DFQATT, CDR2 SNEGSKA, per germline (reference sequence). The V gene lost 3 bases and the J gene lost 6 bases, with 14 bases spanning the gap. CDR3 length equals 13 residues. RNA amounts of about 0.5 to 1 ug underwent reverse transcription with random hexamers. TCRdb ran MiXCR on the immunoSEQ multiplex PCR reads and lists one entry per CDR3 protein. Found here are approximately 200,000 distinct CDR3 sequences, approximately 94% of them singletons; the top ten hold about 0.093%. The receptor was isolated from a human donor with multiple sclerosis. Sequencing used CD4+ T cells from PBMCs. The chain employs TRBV20-1 and TRBJ1-2; D is uncertain. CDR3 bases: TGCAGTGCTAGGGCCGCGACTGAGGATGGCTACACCTTC. Protein sequence: CSARAATEDGYTF.